The rows below give T cell receptor beta chains drawn from one sample of a study of CD8 T cells in ankylosing spondylitis. TCRdb re-derived calls from the 5' RACE reads in MiXCR, one entry per CDR3 protein. This table holds about 800,000 distinct CDR3 sequences, 12% found once. Sequenced sample: blood, either unsorted or a sorted T cell fraction (not recorded which). The receptor source for this set is a male donor with ankylosing spondylitis. The CDR3 runs from the conserved cysteine through the conserved F or W. Fields, in order: D gene, J gene, clone size, V gene, CDR3 protein, CDR3 DNA. The D gene is left open where the match is weak. Some rows have no size entry. The others give once, few or many, or a class for an expanded clone.

NA | TRBJ1-4 | NA | TRBV4-2 | CASSLRLGREKLFF | TGTGCCAGCAGCCTTAGACTGGGAAGGGAAAAACTGTTTTTT
NA | TRBJ2-7 | NA | TRBV20-1 | CSARDRRGGNEQYF | TGCAGTGCTAGAGATAGGCGGGGCGGCAACGAGCAGTACTTC
NA | TRBJ1-6 | NA | TRBV7-9 | CASSSRGKNSPLHF | TGTGCCAGCAGCTCCAGGGGAAAGAATTCACCCCTCCACTTT
NA | TRBJ2-3 | many | TRBV20-1 | CSARSQIPPDTQYF | TGCAGTGCCCGGTCTCAAATCCCACCAGATACGCAGTATTTT
NA | TRBJ1-4 | NA | TRBV4-1 | CASSQGVVTEKLFF | TGCGCCAGCAGCCAAGGGGTGGTGACTGAAAAACTGTTTTTT
TRBD1 | TRBJ1-4 | NA | TRBV20-1 | CSASRAGGPTNEKLFF | TGCAGTGCTAGTCGGGCAGGGGGCCCAACTAATGAAAAACTGTTTTTT
TRBD2 | TRBJ2-3 | NA | TRBV3-1 | CASSQVAGGMGTQYF | TGTGCCAGCAGCCAAGTTGCGGGGGGAATGGGTACGCAGTATTTT
TRBD2 | TRBJ2-1 | NA | TRBV20-1 | CSAVVRGGRAYNEQFF | TGCAGTGCTGTGGTGAGGGGAGGGCGCGCCTACAATGAGCAGTTCTTC
NA | TRBJ2-1 | NA | TRBV7-3 | CASSLSGSMYNEQFF | TGTGCCAGCAGCTTATCGGGGAGTATGTACAATGAGCAGTTCTTC
NA | TRBJ2-1 | NA | TRBV20-1 | CSAARGSSYNEQFF | TGCAGTGCTGCCAGGGGAAGCTCCTACAATGAGCAGTTCTTC
NA | TRBJ1-4 | NA | TRBV5-1 | CASTQGSTNEKLFF | TGCGCCAGCACCCAGGGGAGTACTAATGAAAAACTGTTTTTT
NA | TRBJ1-2 | few | TRBV18 | CASSGQSYYGYTF | TGTGCCAGCTCAGGACAGTCCTACTATGGCTACACCTTC
NA | TRBJ2-1 | NA | TRBV20-1 | CSPPGTGRHSSYNEQFF | TGCAGTCCGCCAGGGACGGGAAGACACAGCTCCTACAATGAGCAGTTCTTC
TRBD2 | TRBJ2-3 | few | TRBV7-2 | CASTVTSGSTDTQYF | TGTGCCAGCACCGTGACTAGCGGGAGCACAGATACGCAGTATTTT
NA | TRBJ2-1 | few | TRBV7-9 | CASSQPMTGTTYNEQFF | TGTGCCAGCAGCCAACCTATGACAGGAACCACCTACAATGAGCAGTTCTTC
NA | TRBJ1-1 | few | TRBV12-3/TRBV12-4 | CATHVNTEAFF | TGTGCCACCCATGTGAACACTGAAGCTTTCTTT
TRBD1 | TRBJ1-5 | NA | TRBV5-6 | CASSLLGRGTQPQHF | TGTGCCAGCAGCCTGTTGGGCAGGGGGACGCAGCCCCAGCATTTT
NA | TRBJ2-5 | NA | TRBV5-1 | CASGRTAGTSGETQYF | TGCGCCAGTGGAAGGACCGCCGGGACCTCAGGGGAGACCCAGTACTTC
TRBD1 | TRBJ1-2 | few | TRBV7-2 | CASSSHGQGVVGYTF | TGTGCCAGCAGCTCCCACGGACAGGGGGTGGTTGGCTACACCTTC
NA | TRBJ2-6 | NA | TRBV12-3/TRBV12-4 | CASTSQGASGANVLTF | TGTGCCAGCACCTCCCAGGGAGCTTCTGGGGCCAACGTCCTGACTTTC
NA | TRBJ1-1 | NA | TRBV20-1 | CSARVSGRLGSITEAFF | TGCAGTGCTCGCGTCAGTGGCAGGTTAGGGTCAATCACTGAAGCTTTCTTT
NA | TRBJ1-5 | NA | TRBV20-1 | CSARDGKRLSNQLQHF | TGCAGTGCTAGAGATGGCAAACGATTGAGCAATCAGCTCCAGCATTTT
NA | TRBJ2-7 | many | TRBV7-2 | CASSLGVGGWGEQYF | TGTGCCAGCAGCTTAGGAGTCGGCGGCTGGGGGGAGCAGTACTTC
NA | TRBJ1-4 | few | TRBV5-6 | CASSATGTPFNYNEKLFF | TGTGCCAGCAGCGCTACCGGCACCCCGTTCAACTATAATGAAAAACTGTTTTTT
TRBD2 | TRBJ2-7 | NA | TRBV2 | CASSVRGSSYEQYF | TGTGCCAGCAGTGTGCGGGGGTCCTCCTACGAGCAGTACTTC
NA | TRBJ2-2 | many | TRBV12-3/TRBV12-4 | CASSLGTTGELFF | TGTGCCAGCAGTTTAGGGACCACCGGGGAGCTGTTTTTT
TRBD1 | TRBJ1-2 | many | TRBV5-1 | CASSIRDRLNYGYTF | TGCGCCAGCAGCATCCGGGACAGACTTAACTATGGCTACACCTTC
NA | TRBJ1-2 | few | TRBV20-1 | CSATIPGGYTF | TGCAGTGCGACAATCCCGGGAGGCTACACCTTC
NA | TRBJ1-6 | many | TRBV20-1 | CSANGGGSYSYNSPLHF | TGCAGTGCCAATGGAGGGGGGTCCTACTCCTATAATTCACCCCTCCACTTT
NA | TRBJ2-3 | many | TRBV29-1 | CSVEDLAFLPPADTQYF | TGCAGCGTTGAAGATCTCGCTTTCTTACCCCCCGCAGATACGCAGTATTTT
TRBD2 | TRBJ2-1 | NA | TRBV5-1 | CASSPEAGGLHNEQFF | TGCGCCAGCAGCCCGGAAGCGGGAGGCCTTCACAATGAGCAGTTCTTC
NA | TRBJ1-2 | NA | TRBV6-1 | CASRNGQGSGGYTF | TGTGCCAGCAGAAACGGGCAGGGATCGGGCGGCTACACCTTC
TRBD2 | TRBJ2-1 | few | TRBV7-7 | CASSPRLAGYGEQFF | TGTGCTAGCAGCCCCCGACTAGCGGGATATGGTGAGCAGTTCTTC
TRBD2 | TRBJ2-3 | NA | TRBV7-7 | CASSPGTSGVDTQYF | TGTGCTAGCAGCCCTGGGACTAGCGGGGTAGATACGCAGTATTTT
NA | TRBJ1-1 | few | TRBV6-6 | CATLSGGWTEAFF | TGTGCCACCCTCTCGGGGGGGTGGACTGAAGCTTTCTTT
NA | TRBJ2-7 | few | TRBV10-3 | CAISPKGGGSSYEQYF | TGTGCCATCAGCCCTAAGGGGGGAGGTTCTTCCTACGAGCAGTACTTC
NA | TRBJ1-2 | NA | TRBV28 | CASSSTPRDGGYGYTF | TGTGCCAGCAGTTCCACTCCTCGGGACGGAGGCTATGGCTACACCTTC